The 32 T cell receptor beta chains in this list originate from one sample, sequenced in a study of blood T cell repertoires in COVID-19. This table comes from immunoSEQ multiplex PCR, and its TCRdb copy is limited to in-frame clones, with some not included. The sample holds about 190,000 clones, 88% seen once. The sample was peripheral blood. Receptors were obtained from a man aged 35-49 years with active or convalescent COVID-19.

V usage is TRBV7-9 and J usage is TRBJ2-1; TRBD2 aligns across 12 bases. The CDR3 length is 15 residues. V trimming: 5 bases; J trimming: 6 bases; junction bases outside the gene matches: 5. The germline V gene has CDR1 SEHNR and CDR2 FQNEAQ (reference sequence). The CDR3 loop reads CASSRPGLAGNEQFF. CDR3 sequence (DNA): TGTGCCAGCAGCAGACCGGGACTAGCGGGCAATGAGCAGTTCTTC.

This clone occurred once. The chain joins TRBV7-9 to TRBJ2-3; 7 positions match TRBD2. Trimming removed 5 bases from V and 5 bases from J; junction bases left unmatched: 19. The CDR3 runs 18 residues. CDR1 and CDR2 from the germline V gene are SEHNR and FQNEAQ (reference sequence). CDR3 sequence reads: CASSPLSRDYDSLDTQYF. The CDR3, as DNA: TGTGCCAGCAGCCCCCTTTCTCGGGACTATGATTCGTTAGATACGCAGTATTTT.

The CDR3 coding sequence is TGTGCCAGCAGCCAAGCCAGGGTTTTACCAGATACGCAGTATTTT. Its protein product is CASSQARVLPDTQYF. V and J are TRBV14 and TRBJ2-3, with D perhaps matching TRBD1 (5 bases). Germline V CDR1 and CDR2: SGHDN, FVKESK. V lost 1 base, J lost 4 bases, and 12 bases lay in between. The CDR3 spans 15 residues.

CDR3 amino acids: CASSLDGAGQETQYF. Here the CDR3 DNA reads TGCGCCAGCAGCTTGGATGGGGCGGGGCAAGAGACCCAGTACTTC. The genes are TRBV5-1 and TRBJ2-5; maybe TRBD2 (6 bases). V lost 0 bases and J 2 bases, leaving 11 bases between the germline ends. This CDR3 is 15 amino acids long. Germline-derived CDR1 and CDR2 are SGHRS and YFSETQ.

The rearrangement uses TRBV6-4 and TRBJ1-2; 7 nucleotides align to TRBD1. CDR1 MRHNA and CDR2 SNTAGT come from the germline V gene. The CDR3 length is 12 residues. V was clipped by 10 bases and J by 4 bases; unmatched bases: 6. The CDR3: CATGDSTYGYTF. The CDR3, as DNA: TGTGCCACTGGGGACAGCACCTATGGCTACACCTTC.

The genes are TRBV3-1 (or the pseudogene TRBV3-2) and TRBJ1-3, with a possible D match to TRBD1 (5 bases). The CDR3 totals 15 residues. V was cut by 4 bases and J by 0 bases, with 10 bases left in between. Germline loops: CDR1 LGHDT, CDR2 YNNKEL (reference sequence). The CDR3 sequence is CASSPSDTSGNTIYF. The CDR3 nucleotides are TGTGCCAGCAGCCCCTCGGACACCTCTGGAAACACCATATATTTT.

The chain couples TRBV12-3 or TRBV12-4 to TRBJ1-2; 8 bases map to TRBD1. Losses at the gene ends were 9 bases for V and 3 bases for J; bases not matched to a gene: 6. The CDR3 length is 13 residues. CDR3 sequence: CASSRGQYYGYTF. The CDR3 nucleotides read TGTGCCAGTTCCAGGGGGCAATACTATGGCTACACCTTC.

This CDR3 is CASSIGTGGTYNEQFF. CDR3 DNA sequence: TGTGCCAGCAGCATCGGGACAGGGGGAACCTACAATGAGCAGTTCTTC. The chain links TRBV7-3 to TRBJ2-1; 11 bases align to TRBD1. In germline, CDR1 is SGHTA, CDR2 FQGTGA. The CDR3 extends over 16 amino acids. After removal of 5 bases from V and 2 bases from J, the junction contained 5 bases not matched to a gene.

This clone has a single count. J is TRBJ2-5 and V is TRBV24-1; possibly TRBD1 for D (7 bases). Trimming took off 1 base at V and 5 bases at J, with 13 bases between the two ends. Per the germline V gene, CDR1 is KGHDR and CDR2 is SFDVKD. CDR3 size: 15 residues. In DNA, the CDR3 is TGTGCCACCAGTGATTTAGAACAGGGGAGGGAGACCCAGTACTTC. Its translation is CATSDLEQGRETQYF.

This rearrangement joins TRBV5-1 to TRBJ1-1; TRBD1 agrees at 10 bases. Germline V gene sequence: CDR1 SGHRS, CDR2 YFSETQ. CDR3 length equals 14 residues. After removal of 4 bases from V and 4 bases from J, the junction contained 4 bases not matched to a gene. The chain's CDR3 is CASSKDRGGTEAFF. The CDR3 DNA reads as TGCGCCAGCAGCAAGGACAGGGGGGGCACTGAAGCTTTCTTT.

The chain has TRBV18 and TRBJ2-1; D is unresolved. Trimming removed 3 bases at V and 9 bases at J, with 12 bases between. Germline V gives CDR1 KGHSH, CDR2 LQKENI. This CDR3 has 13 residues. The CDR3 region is CASSPVRQSEQFF. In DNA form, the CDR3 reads TGTGCCAGCTCACCTGTGCGGCAGAGTGAGCAGTTCTTC.

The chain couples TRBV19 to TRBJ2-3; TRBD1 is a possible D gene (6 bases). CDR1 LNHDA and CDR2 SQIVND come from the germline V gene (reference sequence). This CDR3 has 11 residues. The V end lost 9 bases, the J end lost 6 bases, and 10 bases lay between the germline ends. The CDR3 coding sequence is TGTGCCAGCAGGACAGCGGATACGCAGTATTTT. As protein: CASRTADTQYF. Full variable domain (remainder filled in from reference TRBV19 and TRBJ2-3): DGGITQSPKYLFRKEGQNVTLSCEQNLNHDAMYWYRQDPGQGLRLIYYSQIVNDFQKGDIAEGYSVSREKKESFPLTVTSAQKNPTAFYLCASRTADTQYFGPGTRLTVL.

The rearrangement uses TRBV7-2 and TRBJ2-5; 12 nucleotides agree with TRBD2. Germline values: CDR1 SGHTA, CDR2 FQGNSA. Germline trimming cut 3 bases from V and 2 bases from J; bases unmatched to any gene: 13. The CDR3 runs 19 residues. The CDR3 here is CASSLLAGGPVGRQETQYF. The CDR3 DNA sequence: TGTGCCAGCAGCTTGCTAGCGGGGGGGCCGGTGGGTAGGCAAGAGACCCAGTACTTC.

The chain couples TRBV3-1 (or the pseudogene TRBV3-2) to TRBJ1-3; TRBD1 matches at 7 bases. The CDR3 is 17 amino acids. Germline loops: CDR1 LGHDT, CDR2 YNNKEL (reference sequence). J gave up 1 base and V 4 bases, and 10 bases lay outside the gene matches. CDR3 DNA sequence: TGTGCCAGCAGCCGGGGGGACAGCGCTTATTCTGGAAACACCATATATTTT. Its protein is CASSRGDSAYSGNTIYF.

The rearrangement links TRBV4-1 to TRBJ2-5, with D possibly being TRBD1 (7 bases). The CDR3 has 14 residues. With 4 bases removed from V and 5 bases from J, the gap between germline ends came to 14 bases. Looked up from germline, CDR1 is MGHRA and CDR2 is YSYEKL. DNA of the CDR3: TGCGCCAGCAGCCTCCAGACAGGGAGGGAGACCCAGTACTTC. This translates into CASSLQTGRETQYF.

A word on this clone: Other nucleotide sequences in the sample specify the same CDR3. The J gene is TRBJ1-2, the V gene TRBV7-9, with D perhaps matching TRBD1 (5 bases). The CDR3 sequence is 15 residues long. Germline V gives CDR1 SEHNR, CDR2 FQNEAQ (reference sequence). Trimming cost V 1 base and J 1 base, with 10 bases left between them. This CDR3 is CASSLGTGGNYGYTF. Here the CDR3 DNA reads TGTGCCAGCAGCTTAGGGACGGGGGGTAACTATGGCTACACCTTC.

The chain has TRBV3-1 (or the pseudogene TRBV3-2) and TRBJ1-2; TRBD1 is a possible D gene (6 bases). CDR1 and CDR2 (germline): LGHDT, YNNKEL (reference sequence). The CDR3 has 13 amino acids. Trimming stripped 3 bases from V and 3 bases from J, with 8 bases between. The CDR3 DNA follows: TGTGCCAGCAGCCATTCAGGGGACTATGGCTACACCTTC. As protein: CASSHSGDYGYTF.

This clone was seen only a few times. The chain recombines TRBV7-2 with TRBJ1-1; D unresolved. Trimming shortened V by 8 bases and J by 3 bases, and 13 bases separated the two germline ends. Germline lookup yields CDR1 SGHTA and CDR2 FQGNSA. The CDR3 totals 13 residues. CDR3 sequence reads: CASGVRPYTEAFF. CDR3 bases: TGTGCCAGCGGCGTCAGGCCCTACACTGAAGCTTTCTTT.

The DNA for the CDR3 is TGTGCCAGCGGCCTCGGACAGGGAAGGGCACCCCTCCACTTT. Translating gives CASGLGQGRAPLHF. J is TRBJ1-6 and V is TRBV6-5, with 8 bases identical to TRBD1. Germline CDR1 is MNHEY and CDR2 is SVGAGI. This CDR3 comprises 14 residues. J lost 11 bases, V lost 8 bases, and 11 bases had no gene match.

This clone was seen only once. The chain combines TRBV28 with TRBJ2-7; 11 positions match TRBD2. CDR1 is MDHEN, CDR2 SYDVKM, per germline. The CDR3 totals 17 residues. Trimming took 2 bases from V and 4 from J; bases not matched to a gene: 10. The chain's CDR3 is CASSLGLAGGSRYEQYF. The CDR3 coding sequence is TGTGCCAGCAGTTTAGGCCTAGCGGGAGGTTCCAGATACGAGCAGTACTTC.

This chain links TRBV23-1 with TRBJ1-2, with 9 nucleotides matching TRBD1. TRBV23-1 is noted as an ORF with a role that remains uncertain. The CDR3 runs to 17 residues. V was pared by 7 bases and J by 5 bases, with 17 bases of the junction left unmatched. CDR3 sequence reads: CASTFRDRAAKRYGYTF. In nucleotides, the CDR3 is TGCGCCAGCACGTTCCGGGACAGGGCCGCGAAGAGATATGGCTACACCTTC.

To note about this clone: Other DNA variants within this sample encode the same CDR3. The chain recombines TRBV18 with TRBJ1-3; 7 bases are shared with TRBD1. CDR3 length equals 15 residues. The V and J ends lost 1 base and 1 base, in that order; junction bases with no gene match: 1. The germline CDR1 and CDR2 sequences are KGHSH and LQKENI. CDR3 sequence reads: CASSPRDRSGNTIYF. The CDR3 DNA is TGTGCCAGCTCACCACGGGACAGATCTGGAAACACCATATATTTT.

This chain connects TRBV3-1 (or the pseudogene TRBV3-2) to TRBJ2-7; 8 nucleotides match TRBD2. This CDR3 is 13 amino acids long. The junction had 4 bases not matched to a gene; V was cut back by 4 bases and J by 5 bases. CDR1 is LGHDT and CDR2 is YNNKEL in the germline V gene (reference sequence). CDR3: CASSRAGVDEQYF. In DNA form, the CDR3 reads TGTGCCAGCAGCCGAGCGGGGGTCGACGAGCAGTACTTC.

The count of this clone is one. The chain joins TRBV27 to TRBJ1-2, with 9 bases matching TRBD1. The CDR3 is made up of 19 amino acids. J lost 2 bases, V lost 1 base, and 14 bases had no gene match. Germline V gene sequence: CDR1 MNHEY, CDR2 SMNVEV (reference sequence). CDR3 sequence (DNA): TGTGCCAGCAGTTTATGGGGGGTCAGGGACAGGGTTTCGAACTATGGCTACACCTTC. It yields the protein CASSLWGVRDRVSNYGYTF.

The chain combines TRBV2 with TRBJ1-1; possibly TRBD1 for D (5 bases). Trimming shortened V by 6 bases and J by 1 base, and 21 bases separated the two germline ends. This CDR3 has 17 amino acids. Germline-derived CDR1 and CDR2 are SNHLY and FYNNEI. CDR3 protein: CASRDPYYRGGNTEAFF. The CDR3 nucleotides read TGTGCCAGCAGGGACCCCTATTATCGGGGGGGGAACACTGAAGCTTTCTTT.

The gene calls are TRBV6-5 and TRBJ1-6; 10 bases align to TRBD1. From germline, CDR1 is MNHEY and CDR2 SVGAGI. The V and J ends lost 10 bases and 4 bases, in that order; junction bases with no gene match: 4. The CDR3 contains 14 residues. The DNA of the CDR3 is TGTGCCACGGGACAGGGGCGTTATAATTCACCCCTCCACTTT. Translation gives CATGQGRYNSPLHF.

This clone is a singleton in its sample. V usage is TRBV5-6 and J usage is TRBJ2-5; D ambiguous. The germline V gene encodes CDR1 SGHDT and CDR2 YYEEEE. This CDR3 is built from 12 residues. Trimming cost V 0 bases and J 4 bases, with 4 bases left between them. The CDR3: CASSLGRETQYF. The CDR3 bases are TGTGCCAGCAGCTTGGGCAGAGAGACCCAGTACTTC.

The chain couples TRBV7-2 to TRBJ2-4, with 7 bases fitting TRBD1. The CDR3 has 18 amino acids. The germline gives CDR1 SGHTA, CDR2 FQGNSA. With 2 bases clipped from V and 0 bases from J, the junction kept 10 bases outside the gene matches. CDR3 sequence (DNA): TGTGCCAGCAGCTTAAGGACCGGGACAGTCCTAGCCAAAAACATTCAGTACTTC. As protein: CASSLRTGTVLAKNIQYF. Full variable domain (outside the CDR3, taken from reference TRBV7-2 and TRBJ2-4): GAGVSQSPSNKVTEKGKDVELRCDPISGHTALYWYRQSLGQGLEFLIYFQGNSAPDKSGLPSDRFSAERTGGSVSTLTIQRTQQEDSAVYLCASSLRTGTVLAKNIQYFGAGTRLSVL.

CDR3 loop: CASSQNRGITEAFF. The CDR3 DNA reads as TGTGCCAGCAGCCAAAACAGAGGGATAACTGAAGCTTTCTTT. The chain combines TRBV3-1 (or the pseudogene TRBV3-2) with TRBJ1-1; D uncertain. The CDR3 is 14 amino acids. Germline values: CDR1 LGHDT, CDR2 YNNKEL (reference sequence). Trimming cost V 2 bases and J 5 bases, with 12 bases left between them.

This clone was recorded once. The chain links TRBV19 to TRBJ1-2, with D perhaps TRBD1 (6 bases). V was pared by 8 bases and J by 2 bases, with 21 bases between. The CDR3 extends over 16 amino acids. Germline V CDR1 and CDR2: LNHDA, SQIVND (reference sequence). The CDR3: CASRPPGGAKNYGYTF. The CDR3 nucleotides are TGTGCCAGTCGCCCTCCCGGGGGGGCTAAAAACTATGGCTACACCTTC.

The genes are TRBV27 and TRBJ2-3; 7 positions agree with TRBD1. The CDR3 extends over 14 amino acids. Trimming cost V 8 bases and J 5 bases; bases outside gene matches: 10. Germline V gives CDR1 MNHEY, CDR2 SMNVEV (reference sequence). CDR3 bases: TGTGCCAGCGCCCTAGGGGCAGGGGGAGATACGCAGTATTTT. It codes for CASALGAGGDTQYF.

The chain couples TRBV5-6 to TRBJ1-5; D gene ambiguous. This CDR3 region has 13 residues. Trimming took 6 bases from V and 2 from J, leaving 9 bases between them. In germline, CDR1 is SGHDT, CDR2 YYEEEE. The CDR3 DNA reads TGTGCCAGCACCGTCCTCGGCAATCAGCCCCAGCATTTT. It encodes CASTVLGNQPQHF.